The 31 T cell receptor beta chains reported below all come from one sample, sequenced in a study of cytomegalovirus exposure and HLA in healthy donors. A multiplex PCR was run with 60 Vbeta primers and 13 Jbeta primers. Libraries were prepared by immunoSEQ multiplex PCR; TCRdb keeps only in-frame clonotypes and omits some of them. This table holds more than 90,000 clones, 82% found once. The source material was PBMCs. The receptors were sampled from a man aged 25-45 years in good health and CMV-seropositive.

A remark on this clone: No conserved phenylalanine or tryptophan ends this CDR3, so it is likely a read error. The chain couples TRBV5-1 to TRBJ1-2; D is unclear. Germline lookup yields CDR1 SGHRS and CDR2 YFSETQ. This CDR3 has 15 residues. Between the trimmed V and J ends, which lost 4 bases and 6 bases, there was a span of 19 bases. CDR3 sequence: CASSLLSGSIDGYTS. CDR3 coding DNA: TGCGCCAGCAGCCTCTTATCGGGGAGCATCGATGGCTACACCTCC.

J is TRBJ2-2 and V is TRBV7-9, with D hard to call. V gave up 3 bases and J gave up 5 bases, with 10 bases separating them. Germline assignment: CDR1 SEHNR and CDR2 FQNEAQ (reference sequence). CDR3 length: 14 amino acids. As DNA, the CDR3 is TGTGCCAGCAGCTTTGATCGCGGTACCGGGGAGCTGTTTTTT. Protein product: CASSFDRGTGELFF.

The chain is built from TRBV7-9 and TRBJ1-3; D is ambiguous. The ends were cut back, 6 bases at V and 2 bases at J, with 14 bases in the middle. Germline V gives CDR1 SEHNR, CDR2 FQNEAQ (reference sequence). This CDR3 has 15 amino acids. The CDR3 loop is CASRMEGGAGNTIYF. The DNA of the CDR3 is TGTGCCAGCAGGATGGAGGGAGGAGCTGGAAACACCATATATTTT.

The chain links TRBV6-5 to TRBJ1-3; no reliable D call. The germline V and J ends were trimmed by 8 bases and 4 bases, with 12 bases remaining between them. Germline-derived CDR1 and CDR2 are MNHEY and SVGAGI. The CDR3 totals 13 residues. CDR3 nucleotides: TGTGCCAGCCACCGGAGTGGCGGAAACACCATATATTTT. The encoded protein is CASHRSGGNTIYF.

This clone has only a few counts. This sequence joins TRBV7-8 and TRBJ2-1, with D perhaps TRBD2 (6 bases). Germline loops: CDR1 SGHVS, CDR2 FQNEAQ. The V end was cut by 7 bases, the J end by 2 bases, with 12 bases between. CDR3 length equals 14 residues. This CDR3 is CASKGVAAYNEQFF. DNA for the CDR3: TGTGCCAGCAAAGGGGTAGCGGCCTACAATGAGCAGTTCTTC.

The CDR3 sequence: CASRPMGGIYGYTF. The CDR3, as DNA: TGTGCCAGCAGACCGATGGGGGGGATCTATGGCTACACCTTC. The chain is built from TRBV27 and TRBJ1-2; tentative D call: TRBD1 (5 bases). Trimming pared 6 bases from V and 4 bases from J, leaving 15 bases between. The CDR3 covers 14 residues. Germline V gene sequence: CDR1 MNHEY, CDR2 SMNVEV (reference sequence).

The rearrangement joins TRBV5-6 to TRBJ1-5; D ambiguous. The V gene's germline CDR1 is SGHDT and CDR2 YYEEEE. With 0 bases removed from V and 3 bases from J, the gap between germline ends came to 7 bases. The CDR3 spans 14 residues. CDR3 protein: CASSLAGFNQPQHF. The CDR3 nucleotides are TGTGCCAGCAGCTTGGCAGGTTTCAATCAGCCCCAGCATTTT.

This clone was counted a few times. This rearrangement joins TRBV5-1 to TRBJ2-1, with D possibly being TRBD2 (5 bases). This CDR3 is built from 16 residues. V lost 0 bases and J lost 0, with 10 bases in between. CDR1 SGHRS and CDR2 YFSETQ come from the germline V gene. CDR3 loop: CASSLAPGSSYNEQFF. Written as DNA, the CDR3 is TGCGCCAGCAGCTTGGCTCCGGGAAGCTCCTACAATGAGCAGTTCTTC.

The rearrangement uses TRBV6-6 and TRBJ2-5; the match to TRBD1 covers 8 bases. The end of the DNA fits TRBJ2-7 better, so the J call may be wrong. Germline V gene data show CDR1 as MNHNY and CDR2 as SVGAGI (reference sequence). The CDR3 covers 14 residues. The CDR3, as DNA: TGTGCCAGCAGTCACCTAGGACAGGGCTACGAGCAGTACTTC. Protein product: CASSHLGQGYEQYF.

The chain is built from TRBV7-2 and TRBJ2-1; 7 bases line up with TRBD2. Germline V gene lookup returns CDR1 SGHTA and CDR2 FQGNSA. Losses at the gene ends were 5 bases for V and 4 bases for J; bases not matched to a gene: 8. The CDR3 sequence is 15 residues long. CDR3 region: CASSPRASGYNEQFF. CDR3 sequence (DNA): TGTGCCAGCAGCCCCAGGGCTAGCGGTTACAATGAGCAGTTCTTC.

The rearrangement uses TRBV2 and TRBJ1-4; 8 bases map to TRBD1. The germline CDR1 and CDR2 sequences are SNHLY and FYNNEI. Germline trimming cut 5 bases from V and 3 bases from J; bases unmatched to any gene: 8. The CDR3 loop spans 16 amino acids. The CDR3 loop reads CASSKPQGASNEKLFF. Here the CDR3 DNA reads TGTGCCAGCAGTAAACCTCAGGGGGCATCTAATGAAAAACTGTTTTTT.

The chain employs TRBV11-2 and TRBJ1-4; maybe TRBD1 (5 bases). V lost 4 bases and J 10 bases, leaving 13 bases between the germline ends. Germline V gene data show CDR1 as SGHAT and CDR2 as FQNNGV. The CDR3 is 13 amino acids. The CDR3 reads CASSSTGGGKLFF. Written as DNA, the CDR3 is TGTGCCAGCAGCTCGACCGGGGGGGGAAAACTGTTTTTT.

The chain carries TRBV11-3 and TRBJ2-3, with a possible D match to TRBD2 (6 bases). The CDR3 loop spans 15 amino acids. Germline V gene data show CDR1 as SGHNT and CDR2 as YENEEA. Trimming stripped 4 bases from V and 4 bases from J, with 15 bases between. CDR3 DNA: TGTGCCAGCAGCTCCGGGAACGGGGGATCAGATACGCAGTATTTT. It yields the protein CASSSGNGGSDTQYF.

The chain is built from TRBV10-1 and TRBJ2-7; D is undetermined. The CDR3 has 11 residues. Germline CDR1 is WNHNN and CDR2 is SYGVQD (reference sequence). V dropped 8 bases and J dropped 3 bases, with 8 bases sitting between them. CDR3 DNA sequence: TGCGCCAGCTCTAAGAACTACGAGCAGTACTTC. It codes for CASSKNYEQYF.

This clone came up a few times. This rearrangement joins TRBV2 to TRBJ2-3; D is perhaps TRBD1 (8 bases). In germline, CDR1 is SNHLY, CDR2 FYNNEI. V lost 4 bases and J 2 bases, leaving 13 bases between the germline ends. The CDR3 spans 15 residues. CDR3 protein: CASSVDRDYTDTQYF. The CDR3 DNA reads as TGTGCCAGCAGTGTGGACAGGGACTACACAGATACGCAGTATTTT.

For the CDR3, the DNA is TGTGCCAGCAGCGGCACCTACACCGGGGAGCTGTTTTTT. Translating it yields CASSGTYTGELFF. The chain combines TRBV7-2 with TRBJ2-2; D is unresolved. Germline CDR1 and CDR2: SGHTA and FQGNSA. The CDR3 contains 13 residues. With 5 bases removed from V and 3 bases from J, the gap between germline ends came to 7 bases.

This chain connects TRBV5-1 to TRBJ2-3; D remains ambiguous. In germline, CDR1 is SGHRS, CDR2 YFSETQ. The V and J ends lost 2 bases and 3 bases respectively, with 10 bases between them. The CDR3 contains 14 residues. CDR3 protein: CASSLDSLTDTQYF. The DNA for the CDR3 is TGCGCCAGCAGCTTAGACTCGTTGACAGATACGCAGTATTTT.

The sample holds one count of this clone. The chain links TRBV6-1 to TRBJ2-7, with TRBD1 identical over 7 bases. The CDR3 sequence is 19 residues long. V lost 2 bases, J lost 3 bases, and 19 bases stayed unmatched. CDR1 is MNHNS, CDR2 SASEGT, per germline. This chain's CDR3 is CASSERAHLTQQGIYEQYF. In nucleotides, the CDR3 is TGTGCCAGCAGTGAAAGGGCACACTTAACCCAACAGGGGATCTACGAGCAGTACTTC.

The chain combines TRBV6-5 with TRBJ1-5, with unresolved D. This CDR3 contains 14 residues. The germline V and J ends were trimmed by 0 bases and 7 bases, with 10 bases remaining between them. Germline lookup yields CDR1 MNHEY and CDR2 SVGAGI. CDR3 loop: CASSYSEGGQPQHF. As DNA, the CDR3 is TGTGCCAGCAGTTACTCCGAGGGTGGGCAGCCCCAGCATTTT.

The genes are TRBV28 and TRBJ1-5, with D maybe TRBD1 (6 bases). This CDR3 is 15 amino acids long. The germline CDR1 and CDR2 sequences are MDHEN and SYDVKM. V was shortened by 3 bases and J by 7 bases, with 16 bases between the two germline ends. CDR3 sequence (DNA): TGTGCCAGCAGTTTCTCCGGGACAAAACACCAGCCCCAGCATTTT. It codes for CASSFSGTKHQPQHF.

The table lists this clone with a few counts. The chain links TRBV4-2 to TRBJ2-7; D is ambiguous. V gave up 0 bases and J gave up 4 bases, with 4 bases separating them. The germline CDR1 and CDR2 sequences are LGHNA and YNFKEQ. The CDR3 consists of 12 residues. CDR3 sequence (DNA): TGTGCCAGCAGCCAAGATCTTTACGAGCAGTACTTC. Protein: CASSQDLYEQYF.

The genes are TRBV10-3 and TRBJ2-3; weak D call: TRBD1 (5 bases). The germline V gene has CDR1 ENHRY and CDR2 SYGVKD. The CDR3 sequence is 14 residues long. Trimming removed 7 bases at V and 1 base at J, with 12 bases between. CDR3 amino acids: CAIKGQTGTDTQYF. Written as DNA, the CDR3 is TGTGCCATCAAGGGGCAGACAGGCACAGATACGCAGTATTTT.

The chain is built from TRBV9 and TRBJ2-7; 9 bases line up with TRBD2. This CDR3 is 14 amino acids long. Germline V gives CDR1 SGDLS, CDR2 YYNGEE. V shed 4 bases and J 4 bases; nucleotides not matched to a gene: 6. The CDR3 sequence is CASSPRLAAYEQYF. The CDR3 bases are TGTGCCAGCAGCCCAAGACTAGCGGCGTACGAGCAGTACTTC.

In this sample, this clone turned up a few times. J is TRBJ2-3 and V is TRBV2, with 10 positions matching TRBD2. The CDR3 runs to 14 residues. The trim removed 8 bases at V and 6 bases at J, leaving 8 bases unmatched. CDR1 and CDR2 from the germline V gene are SNHLY and FYNNEI. CDR3 amino acids: CASLIAGGTDTQYF. CDR3 sequence (DNA): TGTGCCAGCCTAATAGCGGGGGGTACGGATACGCAGTATTTT.

The chain has TRBV5-1 and TRBJ2-2; D ambiguous. CDR3 length: 13 residues. Germline V gives CDR1 SGHRS, CDR2 YFSETQ. Trimming took off 3 bases at V and 0 bases at J, with 3 bases between the two ends. The CDR3 spells CASSSANTGELFF. Written as DNA, the CDR3 is TGCGCCAGCAGCTCCGCGAACACCGGGGAGCTGTTTTTT.

On this clone: No DNA is shown, since the ends of the CDR3 on it are uncertain; the CDR3 is the one TCRdb lists. The chain couples TRBV20-1 to TRBJ1-2. The CDR3 totals 11 residues, both ends included. Germline V lookup: CDR1 DFQATT, CDR2 SNEGSKA (reference sequence). The chain's CDR3 is CSARVGGGNTF.

This clone was observed a few times. The rearrangement links TRBV9 to TRBJ2-3; no firm D call. The germline V and J ends were trimmed by 4 bases and 0 bases, with 9 bases remaining between them. This CDR3 has 14 amino acids. Per the germline V gene, CDR1 is SGDLS and CDR2 is YYNGEE. CDR3 loop: CASSSAPSTDTQYF. As DNA, the CDR3 is TGTGCCAGCAGCTCAGCGCCTAGCACAGATACGCAGTATTTT.

This clone was detected once. The chain joins TRBV30 to TRBJ2-1; 7 bases map to TRBD2. Trimming removed 3 bases from V and 4 bases from J; junction bases left unmatched: 9. The CDR3 extends over 15 amino acids. Germline CDR1 GTSNPN, CDR2 SVGIG (reference sequence). The CDR3 protein is CAWSTWRERYNEQFF. The DNA of the CDR3 is TGTGCCTGGAGCACGTGGCGGGAGAGATACAATGAGCAGTTCTTC.

The V and J genes are TRBV19 and TRBJ1-2, with TRBD1 matching over 7 bases. The CDR3 contains 11 residues. Germline trimming cut 8 bases from V and 8 bases from J; bases unmatched to any gene: 5. Germline V gives CDR1 LNHDA, CDR2 SQIVND (reference sequence). The CDR3 is CASVNRGGYTF. CDR3 nucleotide sequence: TGTGCCAGTGTAAACAGGGGAGGCTACACCTTC.

This clone was observed a handful of times. V gene TRBV6-1 combines with J gene TRBJ2-1; TRBD2 matches at 13 bases. This CDR3 is 15 amino acids long. Trimming at V came to 7 bases and at J to 7 bases, leaving 7 bases not matched to a gene. Germline assignment: CDR1 MNHNS and CDR2 SASEGT. The CDR3 DNA reads as TGTGCCAGCACCCGGGGACTAGCGGGAAAGAATGAGCAGTTCTTC. It yields the protein CASTRGLAGKNEQFF.

CDR3 protein: CASSDLRYEQYF. DNA of the CDR3: TGTGCCAGCAGTGACTTGCGTTACGAGCAGTACTTC. The chain combines TRBV2 with TRBJ2-7; D is ambiguous. V lost 3 bases and J lost 4, with 7 bases in between. The CDR3 has 12 amino acids. Germline V gives CDR1 SNHLY, CDR2 FYNNEI.